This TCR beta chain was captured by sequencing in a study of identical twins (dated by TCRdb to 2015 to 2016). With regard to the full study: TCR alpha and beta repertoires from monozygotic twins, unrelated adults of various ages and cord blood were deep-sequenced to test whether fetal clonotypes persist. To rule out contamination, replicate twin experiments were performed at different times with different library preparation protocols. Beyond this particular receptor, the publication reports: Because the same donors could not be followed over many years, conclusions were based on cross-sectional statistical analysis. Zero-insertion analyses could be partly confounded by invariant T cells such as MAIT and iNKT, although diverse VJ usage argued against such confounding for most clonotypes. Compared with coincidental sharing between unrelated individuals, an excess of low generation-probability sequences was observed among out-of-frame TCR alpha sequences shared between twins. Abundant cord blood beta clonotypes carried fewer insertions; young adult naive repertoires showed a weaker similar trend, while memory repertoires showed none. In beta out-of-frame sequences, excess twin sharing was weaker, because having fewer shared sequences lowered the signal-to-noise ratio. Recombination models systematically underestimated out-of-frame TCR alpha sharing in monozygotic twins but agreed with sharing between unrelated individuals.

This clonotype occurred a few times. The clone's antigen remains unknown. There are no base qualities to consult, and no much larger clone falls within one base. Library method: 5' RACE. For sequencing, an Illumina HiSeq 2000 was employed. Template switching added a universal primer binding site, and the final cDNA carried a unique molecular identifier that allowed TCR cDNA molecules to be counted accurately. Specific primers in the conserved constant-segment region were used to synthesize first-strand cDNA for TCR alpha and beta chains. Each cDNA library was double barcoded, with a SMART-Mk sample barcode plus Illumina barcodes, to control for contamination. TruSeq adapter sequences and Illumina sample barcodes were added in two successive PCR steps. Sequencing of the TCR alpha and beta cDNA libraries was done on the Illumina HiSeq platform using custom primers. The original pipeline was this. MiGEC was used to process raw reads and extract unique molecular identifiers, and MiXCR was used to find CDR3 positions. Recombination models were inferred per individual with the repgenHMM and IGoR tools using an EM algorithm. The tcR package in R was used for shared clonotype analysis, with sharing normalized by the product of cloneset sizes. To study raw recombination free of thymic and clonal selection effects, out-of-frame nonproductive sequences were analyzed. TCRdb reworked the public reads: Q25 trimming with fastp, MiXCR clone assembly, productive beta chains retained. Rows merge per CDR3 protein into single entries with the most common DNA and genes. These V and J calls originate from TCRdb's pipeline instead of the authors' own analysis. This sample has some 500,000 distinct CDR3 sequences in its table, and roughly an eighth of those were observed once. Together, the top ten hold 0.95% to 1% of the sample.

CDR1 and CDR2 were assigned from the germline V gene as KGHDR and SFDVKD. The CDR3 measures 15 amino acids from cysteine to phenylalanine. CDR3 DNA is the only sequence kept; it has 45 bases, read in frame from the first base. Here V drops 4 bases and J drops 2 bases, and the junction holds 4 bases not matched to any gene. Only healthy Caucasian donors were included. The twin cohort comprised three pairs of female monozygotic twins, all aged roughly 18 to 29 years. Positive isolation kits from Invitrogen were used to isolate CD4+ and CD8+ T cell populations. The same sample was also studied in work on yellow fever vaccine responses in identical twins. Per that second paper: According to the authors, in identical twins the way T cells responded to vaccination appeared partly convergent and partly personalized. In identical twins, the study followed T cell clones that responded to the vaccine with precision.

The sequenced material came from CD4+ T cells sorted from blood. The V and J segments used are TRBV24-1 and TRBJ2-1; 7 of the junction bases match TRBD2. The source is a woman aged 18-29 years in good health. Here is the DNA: TGTGCCACCAGTGACGCGGGAGTTACCTACAATGAGCAGTTCTTC. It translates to CATSDAGVTYNEQFF.